One sample yielded the 8 T cell receptor beta chains listed below, sequenced in a study of cytomegalovirus exposure and HLA in healthy donors. PCR involved 60 Vbeta and 13 Jbeta primers. Libraries were prepared by immunoSEQ multiplex PCR; TCRdb keeps only in-frame clonotypes and omits some of them. This sample has under 100,000 clones, with roughly a tenth found just once. Sample: PBMCs. The receptor set was obtained from a man between 60 and 70 years old in good health and CMV-seropositive.

This clone appeared a single time. V gene TRBV28 combines with J gene TRBJ2-5; 7 nucleotides agree with TRBD1. The CDR3 is 15 residues long. V lost 11 bases to trimming and J lost 1 base; unmatched junction nucleotides: 13. The germline V gene encodes CDR1 MDHEN and CDR2 SYDVKM. CDR3 sequence reads: CAAGEDRDGQETQYF. The CDR3 DNA follows: TGTGCCGCCGGGGAAGACAGGGACGGCCAAGAGACCCAGTACTTC.

The chain carries TRBV6-5 and TRBJ2-4; TRBD1 is a possible D gene (5 bases). Looked up from germline, CDR1 is MNHEY and CDR2 is SVGAGI. The V end was cut by 5 bases, the J end by 12 bases, with 17 bases between. The CDR3 is 13 residues long. The CDR3 sequence: CASSPTSRQSQYF. The CDR3 coding sequence is TGTGCCAGCAGTCCTACCTCCCGACAGAGTCAGTACTTC.

This clone was observed a few times. This sequence joins TRBV6-5 and TRBJ1-2, with a weak D call TRBD1 (5 bases). The CDR3 sequence is 11 residues long. Between the trimmed V and J ends, which lost 8 bases and 7 bases, there was a span of 11 bases. Germline values: CDR1 MNHEY, CDR2 SVGAGI. In DNA form, the CDR3 reads TGTGCCAGCGGCACCCAGGGTGGCTACACCTTC. Translation: CASGTQGGYTF.

V gene TRBV12-1 combines with J gene TRBJ2-2; TRBD2 was called by the table and not checked on the DNA. TRBV12-1 is shown as a pseudogene. The CDR3 covers 15 residues. As DNA, the CDR3 is TGTGCCAGCAGCTTTGCCCGGGTCTTCGCCGGGGAGCTGTTTTTT. Translated, it gives CASSFARVFAGELFF.

The gene calls are TRBV19 and TRBJ1-5; D perhaps matches TRBD1 (6 bases). The V gene's germline CDR1 is LNHDA and CDR2 SQIVND (reference sequence). CDR3 length: 14 residues. Trimming pared 1 base from V and 7 bases from J, leaving 11 bases between. In DNA form, the CDR3 reads TGTGCCAGTAGTATAGTACAGGGCGGGCAGCCCCAGCATTTT. It translates to CASSIVQGGQPQHF.

This clone was seen many times. This rearrangement joins TRBV5-4 to TRBJ1-1; 7 bases match TRBD1. The germline CDR1 and CDR2 sequences are SGHNT and YYREEE (reference sequence). V shed 3 bases, J shed 4 bases, and the junction held 12 bases outside the gene matches. The CDR3 is 16 amino acids. This CDR3 reads CASSWAPGQNPTEAFF. The CDR3 DNA reads TGTGCCAGCAGCTGGGCTCCGGGACAGAATCCCACTGAAGCTTTCTTT.

CDR3 region: CASSYPDSGGEAFF. The DNA for the CDR3 is TGTGCCAGCAGTTACCCGGACAGCGGTGGTGAAGCTTTCTTT. The rearrangement joins TRBV6-5 to TRBJ1-1; weak D call: TRBD1 (6 bases). V dropped 2 bases and J dropped 7 bases, with 14 bases sitting between them. Germline assignment: CDR1 MNHEY and CDR2 SVGAGI. The CDR3 runs 14 residues.

The CDR3 DNA reads TGTGCCAGCAGCGTCTGGACAGGTGCTAGCACAGATACGCAGTATTTT. It codes for CASSVWTGASTDTQYF. The V and J genes are TRBV9 and TRBJ2-3, with TRBD1 identical over 7 bases. From germline, CDR1 is SGDLS and CDR2 YYNGEE. The CDR3 covers 16 residues. With V trimmed by 2 bases and J by 0 bases, 6 bases remained unmatched.